The rows below give T cell receptor beta chains drawn from one sample of a study of shared clonotypes between healthy human individuals. Measured with immunoSEQ multiplex PCR; TCRdb has only the in-frame clones, and not every one. This sample yields roughly 1,500,000 clones, of which approximately 98.5% are seen a single time; about 0.35% belongs to the top ten. Material: naive CD4+ T cells sorted from blood. The receptors were sampled from a man aged 25-40 years in good health. The CDR3 runs from the conserved cysteine through the conserved F or W. A D gene is named only where the DNA matches it firmly. Some rows have no size entry. The others give once, few or many, or a class for an expanded clone.

TRBJ1-4 | - | TRBV7-2 | - | TGTGCCAGCAGCCTAAGGCCCTCCGAGAACGAAAAACTGTTTTTT | CASSLRPSENEKLFF
TRBJ1-5 | - | TRBV18 | - | TGTGCCAGCTCACCAAGGACCTCCGGGGAACCCCAGCATTTT | CASSPRTSGEPQHF
TRBJ2-1 | - | TRBV7-2 | TRBD2 | TGTGCCAGCAGCCGGGGACCGGAAGCGGGAGCACAGTTCTTC | CASSRGPEAGAQFF
TRBJ2-1 | - | TRBV18 | - | TGTGCCAGCTCACCCCAGGGCGGTGTCTCCCTCCCTCAGCAGTTCTTC | CASSPQGGVSLPQQFF
TRBJ2-5 | - | TRBV29-1 | - | TGCAGCGTTGAAGATTGGGGACAAGAGACCCAGTACTTC | CSVEDWGQETQYF
TRBJ2-1 | - | TRBV5-1 | - | TGCGCCAGCTCCAGGACAGACGCCTACAATGAGCAGTTCTTC | CASSRTDAYNEQFF
TRBJ2-2 | - | TRBV5-1 | - | TGCGCCAGCAGCTTGGCCAGGGGCGGGAGTGCGGGGGAGCTGTTTTTT | CASSLARGGSAGELFF
TRBJ2-2 | - | TRBV7-2 | - | TGTGCCAGCAGCTTAGGACCAGTCGCGAACACCGGGGAGCTGTTTTTT | CASSLGPVANTGELFF
TRBJ2-7 | - | TRBV5-1 | TRBD1 | TGCGCCAGCAACCACAGGGGGCGGGCTTACGACGAGCAGTACTTC | CASNHRGRAYDEQYF
TRBJ1-2 | - | TRBV4-3 | TRBD1 | TGCGCCAGCAGCCAAGTGGACAGGAGTAACTATGGCTACACCTTC | CASSQVDRSNYGYTF
TRBJ1-1 | - | TRBV29-1 | - | TGCAGCGTTGTTGCAACTCAAGAAGCTTTCTTT | CSVVATQEAFF
TRBJ2-5 | - | TRBV29-1 | TRBD2 | TGCAGCGTCGTCGGGACTAGCGGGAGCCAAGAGACCCAGTACTTC | CSVVGTSGSQETQYF
TRBJ2-5 | - | TRBV4-2 | - | TGTGCCAGCAGCCAGGGAGCTCAAGAGACCCAGTACTTC | CASSQGAQETQYF
TRBJ2-1 | - | TRBV5-1 | - | TGCGCCAGCAGCTTGGTATTGGGGGCAGGGGAGCAGTTCTTC | CASSLVLGAGEQFF
TRBJ2-2 | - | TRBV28 | - | TGTGCCAGCAGTAAGGGAGGCACCGGGGAGCTGTTTTTT | CASSKGGTGELFF
TRBJ2-1 | - | TRBV7-6 | TRBD2 | TGTGCCAGCAGCTTTGGTGGGACTACAAACAATGAGCAGTTCTTC | CASSFGGTTNNEQFF
TRBJ2-6 | once | TRBV6-6 | - | TGTGCCAGCAGTTACGTTGGGGGAGCTGGGGCCAACGTCCTGACTTTC | CASSYVGGAGANVLTF
TRBJ2-3 | once | TRBV9 | TRBD2 | TGTGCCAGCAGCGTAGAACTAGCGGGACTCACAGATACGCAGTATTTT | CASSVELAGLTDTQYF
TRBJ2-7 | - | TRBV14 | TRBD2 | TGTGCCAGCAGCCACTCCCGGGTGAGCGGGAGATTCCTTCTGGGTTACGAGCAGTACTTC | CASSHSRVSGRFLLGYEQYF
TRBJ2-5 | - | TRBV5-1 | - | TGCGCCAGCGGCACTAGCCCTCAAGAGACCCAGTACTTC | CASGTSPQETQYF
TRBJ1-1 | - | TRBV18 | TRBD1 | TGTGCCAGCTCACTCACAGGGGTTTACACTGAAGCTTTCTTT | CASSLTGVYTEAFF
TRBJ2-1 | few | TRBV7-3 | - | TGTGCCAGCAGCTTAAACAATGAGCAGTTCTTC | CASSLNNEQFF
TRBJ2-5 | - | TRBV9 | TRBD2 | TGTGCCAGCAGCGTAGTTGGGGGGAGGGCCGAGACCCAGTACTTC | CASSVVGGRAETQYF
TRBJ1-4 | - | TRBV7-9 | - | TGTGCCAGCAGCCTAACAGGGCTCAATGAAAAACTGTTTTTT | CASSLTGLNEKLFF
TRBJ2-2 | - | TRBV2 | - | TGTGCCAGCAGTGAAATTGTTTCCGGGGAGCTGTTTTTT | CASSEIVSGELFF
TRBJ2-3 | - | TRBV30 | - | TGTGCCTGGAGTGCGGGGGGCACGGATACGCAGTATTTT | CAWSAGGTDTQYF
TRBJ2-5 | - | TRBV7-8 | TRBD2 | TGTGCCAGCAGCTCCTTAGCGGGCGGGGATCAAGAGACCCAGTACTTC | CASSSLAGGDQETQYF
TRBJ2-7 | - | TRBV4-1 | - | TGCGCCAGCAGCCAACCCGGGGGACCAAACCCCTACGAGCAGTACTTC | CASSQPGGPNPYEQYF
TRBJ2-3 | - | TRBV11-3 | - | TGTGCCAGCAGCAGGGACTCCGTGGATACGCAGTATTTT | CASSRDSVDTQYF